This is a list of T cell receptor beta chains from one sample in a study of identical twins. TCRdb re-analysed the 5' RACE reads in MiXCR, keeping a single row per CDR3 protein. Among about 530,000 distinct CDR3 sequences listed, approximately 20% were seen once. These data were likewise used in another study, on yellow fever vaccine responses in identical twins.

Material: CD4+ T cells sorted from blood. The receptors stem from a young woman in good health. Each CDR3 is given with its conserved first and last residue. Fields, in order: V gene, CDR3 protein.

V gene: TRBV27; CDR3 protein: CASSLTSGLTGELFF
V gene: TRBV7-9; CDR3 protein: CASSMPTGATNEKLFF
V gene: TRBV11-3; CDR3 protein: CASSTPRQAMNTEAFF
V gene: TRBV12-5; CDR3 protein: CASGLPTWNTGELFF
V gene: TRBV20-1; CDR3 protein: CSARPSSEYYEQYF
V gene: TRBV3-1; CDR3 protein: CASSLRGADTGELFF
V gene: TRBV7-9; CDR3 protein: CASSSSGGYGTEAFF
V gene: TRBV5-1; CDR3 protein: CASSFTEAPYEQYF
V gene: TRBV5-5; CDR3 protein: CASSSGNRYGYTF
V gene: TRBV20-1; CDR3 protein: CSASRPGQGGYGYTF
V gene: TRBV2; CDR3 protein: CASRLETQYF
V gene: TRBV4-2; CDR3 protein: CASCQTAGLVNTGELFF
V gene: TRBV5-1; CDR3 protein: CASSLAEGHQRWETQYF
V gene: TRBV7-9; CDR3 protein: CASSQRAGVSYNEQFF
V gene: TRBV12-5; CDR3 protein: CASGKWVGGLAKNIQYF
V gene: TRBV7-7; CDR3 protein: CASSLGRSGELFF
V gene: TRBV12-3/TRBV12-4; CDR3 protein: CASSLLWLGGTGELFF
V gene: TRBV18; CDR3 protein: CASSPRLAGGMGQETQYF
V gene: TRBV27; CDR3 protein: CASSFEGAGEQYF
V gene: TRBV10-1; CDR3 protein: CAGNRGSTNEKLFF
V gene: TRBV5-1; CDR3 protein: CASSLAGQTTSTDTQYF
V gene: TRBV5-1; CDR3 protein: CASSPTGNYEQYF
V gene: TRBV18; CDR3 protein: CASSLTHREQEQYF